One sample yielded the 26 T cell receptor beta chains listed below, sequenced in a study of beta chain features in type 1 diabetes. cDNA synthesis used the whole RNA isolate, giving expressed TCRB sequences. The assay was immunoSEQ multiplex PCR, and TCRdb's table has in-frame clones only and misses some. The sample holds just over 600,000 clones, about 16% seen once. What was sequenced was naive CD4+ T cells from blood. These receptors originate from a man between 18 and 35 years old in good health.

This clone has a handful of counts. This rearrangement joins TRBV5-6 to TRBJ1-5; D is unresolved. Looked up from germline, CDR1 is SGHDT and CDR2 is YYEEEE. The CDR3 runs to 16 residues. V was shortened by 0 bases and J by 7 bases, with 17 bases between the two germline ends. As DNA, the CDR3 is TGTGCCAGCAGCTTGGCGGGTCCCCGGTCCCGCCAGCCCCAGCATTTT. It translates to CASSLAGPRSRQPQHF.

The J gene is TRBJ2-7, the V gene TRBV7-2, with D possibly called TRBD1 or TRBD2 (5 bases each). The germline gives CDR1 SGHTA, CDR2 FQGNSA. The length of the CDR3 is 15 residues. V was clipped by 4 bases and J by 2 bases, with 15 bases between them. CDR3 DNA sequence: TGTGCCAGCAGCTCGATTTTCAGGGAGCCCTACGAGCAGTACTTC. Translated, it gives CASSSIFREPYEQYF.

This clone was seen only a few times. V is TRBV6-6 and J is TRBJ1-2, with 10 bases lining up with TRBD1. The CDR3 has 14 residues. The V and J ends lost 2 bases and 5 bases, in that order; junction bases with no gene match: 2. Germline CDR1 is MNHNY and CDR2 is SVGAGI (reference sequence). The CDR3 sequence: CASSYGTGEYGYTF. The CDR3 nucleotides read TGTGCCAGCAGTTACGGGACAGGGGAATATGGCTACACCTTC.

A few counts support this clone. Other DNA sequences in the same sample also yield this CDR3. This chain joins TRBV7-2 and TRBJ1-5; D is unresolved. V was cut by 1 base and J by 6 bases, with 7 bases left in between. This CDR3 spans 13 amino acids. Germline CDR1 is SGHTA and CDR2 is FQGNSA. The CDR3 protein is CASSLGRVQPQHF. Written as DNA, the CDR3 is TGTGCCAGCAGCTTAGGTAGAGTTCAGCCCCAGCATTTT.

The chain recombines TRBV19 with TRBJ1-1; D gene ambiguous. This CDR3 is built from 13 residues. CDR1 is LNHDA, CDR2 SQIVND, per germline (reference sequence). Trimming took 7 bases from V and 4 from J, leaving 13 bases between them. CDR3 sequence reads: CASNQQRGTEAFF. The CDR3 region has the DNA TGTGCCAGTAATCAGCAACGGGGCACTGAAGCTTTCTTT.

This clone was seen only a few times. The genes are TRBV30 and TRBJ2-3, with 14 bases lining up with TRBD2. J was trimmed by 4 bases and V by 1 base; bases with no gene match: 4. The germline CDR1 and CDR2 sequences are GTSNPN and SVGIG (reference sequence). The CDR3 runs 16 residues. This chain's CDR3 is CAWSAPTSGGADTQYF. As DNA, the CDR3 is TGTGCCTGGAGTGCTCCGACTAGCGGGGGGGCAGATACGCAGTATTTT.

This clone was seen a handful of times. This chain joins TRBV5-4 and TRBJ2-1; D may be TRBD2 (5 bases). The length of the CDR3 is 14 residues. Trimming took off 5 bases at V and 6 bases at J, with 15 bases between the two ends. Germline assignment: CDR1 SGHNT and CDR2 YYREEE (reference sequence). The CDR3 nucleotides are TGTGCCAGCAGACGGGGTAACTTCCCCAATGAGCAGTTCTTC. This gives the protein CASRRGNFPNEQFF.

This clone was recorded only once. This chain links TRBV6-4 with TRBJ2-5; D unclear. Germline V gene lookup returns CDR1 MRHNA and CDR2 SNTAGT. This CDR3 is 11 amino acids long. With 6 bases removed from V and 5 bases from J, the gap between germline ends came to 7 bases. CDR3: CASRGWETQYF. In DNA form, the CDR3 reads TGTGCCAGCAGGGGGTGGGAGACCCAGTACTTC.

CDR3 sequence: CASSEGTSVRTGELFF. The CDR3 nucleotides are TGTGCCAGCAGCGAGGGGACTAGCGTTCGCACCGGGGAGCTGTTTTTT. The V call is TRBV9, the J call TRBJ2-2; 10 nucleotides agree with TRBD2. The CDR3 sequence is 16 residues long. The V gene end was trimmed by 3 bases and the J gene end by 4 bases; junction bases not matched to a gene: 6. Germline V gene data show CDR1 as SGDLS and CDR2 as YYNGEE.

This clone was observed a handful of times. The chain links TRBV5-6 to TRBJ1-1; 7 bases are shared with TRBD1. The CDR3 has 16 amino acids. CDR1 and CDR2 from the germline V gene are SGHDT and YYEEEE. V lost 1 base, J lost 5 bases, and 11 bases stayed unmatched. The CDR3 DNA sequence: TGTGCCAGCAGCTTGCCGGCGACAGGGTTTCGAACTGAAGCTTTCTTT. This encodes CASSLPATGFRTEAFF.

This clone was seen more than once but under ten times. This sequence joins TRBV25-1 and TRBJ1-4, with D possibly being TRBD1 (6 bases). Per the germline V gene, CDR1 is MGHDK and CDR2 is SYGVNS. V lost 2 bases to trimming and J lost 0 bases, with 13 bases between them. The CDR3 totals 17 residues. CDR3 bases: TGTGCCAGCAGTGAAATCCGGGGGCTTGCAACTAATGAAAAACTGTTTTTT. It encodes CASSEIRGLATNEKLFF.

This rearrangement joins TRBV5-1 to TRBJ1-4, with 9 bases aligning to TRBD1. Trimming cost V 0 bases and J 7 bases; bases outside gene matches: 4. From germline, CDR1 is SGHRS and CDR2 YFSETQ. This CDR3 has 15 amino acids. CDR3 sequence: CASSLGTGDGEKLFF. For the CDR3, the DNA is TGCGCCAGCAGCTTGGGGACAGGGGACGGTGAAAAACTGTTTTTT.

The chain is built from TRBV18 and TRBJ2-1; D perhaps matches TRBD2 (7 bases). The germline CDR1 and CDR2 sequences are KGHSH and LQKENI. The CDR3 is 15 amino acids. V was shortened by 4 bases and J by 5 bases, with 15 bases between the two germline ends. The CDR3 spells CASSRGGWDDNEQFF. CDR3 DNA sequence: TGTGCCAGCTCACGGGGGGGCTGGGACGACAATGAGCAGTTCTTC.

In this sample, this clone turned up many times. The V and J genes are TRBV10-3 and TRBJ2-3; possibly TRBD1 or TRBD2 for D (6 bases each). The CDR3 totals 15 residues. From germline, CDR1 is ENHRY and CDR2 SYGVKD. V was pared by 5 bases and J by 6 bases, with 18 bases between. The CDR3 region is CAISTLAGRGDTQYF. CDR3 nucleotide sequence: TGTGCCATCAGTACTCTCGCGGGAAGGGGGGATACGCAGTATTTT.

This chain connects TRBV9 to TRBJ2-7; 7 bases are shared with TRBD1. With V trimmed by 2 bases and J by 6 bases, 11 bases remained unmatched. CDR3 length equals 15 residues. Per the germline V gene, CDR1 is SGDLS and CDR2 is YYNGEE. CDR3 amino acids: CASSVGTDSTFEQYF. In DNA form, the CDR3 reads TGTGCCAGCAGCGTCGGGACAGATTCTACGTTCGAGCAGTACTTC.

This clone was counted between two and nine times. The rearrangement joins TRBV29-1 to TRBJ1-2; maybe TRBD1 (5 bases). The CDR3 loop spans 13 amino acids. Germline loops: CDR1 SQVTM, CDR2 ANQGSEA. The V gene lost 7 bases and the J gene lost 5 bases, with 17 bases spanning the gap. The CDR3 DNA sequence: TGCAGCGCTATAACCCGGGACCCATATGGCTACACCTTC. Translating it yields CSAITRDPYGYTF.

The chain employs TRBV6-5 and TRBJ1-1; D might be TRBD1 (5 bases). Trimming cost V 6 bases and J 5 bases, with 16 bases left between them. Germline V lookup: CDR1 MNHEY, CDR2 SVGAGI. The CDR3 runs 14 residues. CDR3 sequence: CASRTTERGTEAFF. CDR3 DNA: TGTGCCAGCAGGACGACAGAGAGGGGAACTGAAGCTTTCTTT.

This chain connects TRBV28 to TRBJ1-6; D perhaps matches TRBD1 (5 bases). The CDR3 consists of 15 residues. The V gene lost 4 bases and the J gene lost 7 bases, with 14 bases spanning the gap. Germline CDR1 reads MDHEN; CDR2 reads SYDVKM. CDR3 DNA sequence: TGTGCCAGCAGTTCACTGGGGCTGGGGAATTCACCCCTCCACTTT. It codes for CASSSLGLGNSPLHF.

This clone was counted a few times. The chain combines TRBV18 with TRBJ1-5; 8 bases fit TRBD1. The ends lost 4 bases at V and 1 base at J; junction bases unmatched: 6. Germline-derived CDR1 and CDR2 are KGHSH and LQKENI. The CDR3 totals 16 residues. CDR3 nucleotides: TGTGCCAGCTCACTTCAGGGGGCGGGGAGCAATCAGCCCCAGCATTTT. Its protein is CASSLQGAGSNQPQHF.

This clone was detected only a few times. This CDR3 reads CAIPGRGGGDEQYF. The DNA of the CDR3 is TGTGCCATTCCGGGTAGGGGAGGTGGCGACGAGCAGTACTTC. This sequence joins TRBV7-9 and TRBJ2-7; D might be TRBD2 (6 bases). CDR1 SEHNR and CDR2 FQNEAQ come from the germline V gene (reference sequence). Deletions cut 10 bases from V and 5 bases from J, with 21 bases between. This CDR3 is 14 amino acids long.

This chain connects TRBV28 to TRBJ1-1; unclear D gene. V lost 2 bases to trimming and J lost 2 bases, with 3 bases between them. CDR1 and CDR2 from the germline V gene are MDHEN and SYDVKM. CDR3 length equals 12 residues. As DNA, the CDR3 is TGTGCCAGCAGTTTAATTAACACTGAAGCTTTCTTT. Residues: CASSLINTEAFF.

In its sample, this clone was seen a few times. The genes are TRBV4-1 and TRBJ2-1; the D gene is possibly TRBD1 (5 bases). V lost 5 bases, J lost 7 bases, and 9 bases lay in between. This CDR3 spans 12 amino acids. CDR1 is MGHRA, CDR2 YSYEKL, per germline. CDR3 nucleotide sequence: TGCGCCAGCAGCGCCCCAGGGAATGAGCAGTTCTTC. It specifies CASSAPGNEQFF.

The CDR3 is CASSSGQEAFTYEQYF. The CDR3 nucleotides read TGTGCCAGCAGCTCCGGACAGGAGGCTTTCACCTACGAGCAGTACTTC. This chain uses TRBV5-4 with TRBJ2-7; 7 nucleotides agree with TRBD1. Germline V gene data show CDR1 as SGHNT and CDR2 as YYREEE (reference sequence). The CDR3 loop spans 16 amino acids. V shed 3 bases, J shed 2 bases, and the junction held 11 bases outside the gene matches.

In this sample, this clone turned up a few times. The chain carries TRBV28 and TRBJ2-5, with D perhaps TRBD2 (6 bases). In germline, CDR1 is MDHEN, CDR2 SYDVKM. With 7 bases removed from V and 1 base from J, the gap between germline ends came to 13 bases. The CDR3 spans 14 residues. CDR3 sequence: CASTTRTTQETQYF. The CDR3 region has the DNA TGTGCCAGCACCACGCGGACTACCCAAGAGACCCAGTACTTC.

The chain uses TRBV11-2 and TRBJ2-2; D gene uncertain. Deletions cut 5 bases from V and 3 bases from J, with 10 bases between. This CDR3 has 14 residues. From germline, CDR1 is SGHAT and CDR2 FQNNGV. Here the CDR3 reads CASSPRQYTGELFF. CDR3 DNA: TGTGCCAGCAGCCCCCGCCAGTACACCGGGGAGCTGTTTTTT.

The table lists this clone with a few counts. This chain links TRBV7-3 with TRBJ2-3, with 7 bases that match TRBD2. Trimming removed 8 bases from V and 2 bases from J; junction bases left unmatched: 4. Germline-derived CDR1 and CDR2 are SGHTA and FQGTGA. The length of the CDR3 is 13 residues. The CDR3 sequence is CASGRAVTDTQYF. CDR3 coding DNA: TGTGCCAGCGGGAGGGCCGTCACAGATACGCAGTATTTT.